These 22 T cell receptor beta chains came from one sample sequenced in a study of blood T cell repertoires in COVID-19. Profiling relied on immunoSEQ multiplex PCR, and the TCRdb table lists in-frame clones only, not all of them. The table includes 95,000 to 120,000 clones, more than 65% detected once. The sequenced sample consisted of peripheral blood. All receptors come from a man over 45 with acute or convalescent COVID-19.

In nucleotides, the CDR3 is TGTGCCAGTAGTGGGGTGGGACAGGGCCTTAGCTCCTATAATTCACCCCTCCACTTT. Amino acids: CASSGVGQGLSSYNSPLHF. The chain joins TRBV19 to TRBJ1-6; 9 bases map to TRBD1. Trimming at V came to 5 bases and at J to 0 bases, leaving 11 bases not matched to a gene. Germline V gene data show CDR1 as LNHDA and CDR2 as SQIVND (reference sequence). This CDR3 is built from 19 residues.

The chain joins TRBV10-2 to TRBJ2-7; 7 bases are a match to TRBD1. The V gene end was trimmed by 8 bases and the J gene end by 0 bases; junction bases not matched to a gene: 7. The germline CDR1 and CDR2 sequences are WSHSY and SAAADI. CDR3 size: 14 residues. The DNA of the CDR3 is TGCGCCAGCGCAACAGGGGCAACCTCCTACGAGCAGTACTTC. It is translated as CASATGATSYEQYF.

DNA of the CDR3: TGTGCCAGCAGCAAGACAGGGGGGGTATATGGCTACACCTTC. Translated, it gives CASSKTGGVYGYTF. The chain links TRBV7-8 to TRBJ1-2; 9 bases fit TRBD1. CDR3 length: 14 amino acids. Germline loops: CDR1 SGHVS, CDR2 FQNEAQ. V dropped 5 bases and J dropped 5; count of bases not matched to a gene: 6.

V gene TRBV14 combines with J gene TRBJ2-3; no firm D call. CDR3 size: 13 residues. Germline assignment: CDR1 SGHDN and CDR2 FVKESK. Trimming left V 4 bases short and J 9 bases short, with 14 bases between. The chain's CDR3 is CASSPEMLVTQYF. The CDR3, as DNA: TGTGCCAGCAGCCCGGAAATGCTAGTCACGCAGTATTTT.

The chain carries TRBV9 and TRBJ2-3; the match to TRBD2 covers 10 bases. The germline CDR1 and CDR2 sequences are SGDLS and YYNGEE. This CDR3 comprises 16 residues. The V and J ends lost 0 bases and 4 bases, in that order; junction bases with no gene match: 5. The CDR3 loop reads CASSVEAGGPADTQYF. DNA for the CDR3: TGTGCCAGCAGCGTAGAAGCGGGGGGGCCAGCAGATACGCAGTATTTT. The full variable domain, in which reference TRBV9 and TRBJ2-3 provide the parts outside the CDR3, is DSGVTQTPKHLITATGQRVTLRCSPRSGDLSVYWYQQSLDQGLQFLIQYYNGEERAKGNILERFSAQQFPDLHSELNLSSLELGDSALYFCASSVEAGGPADTQYFGPGTRLTVL.

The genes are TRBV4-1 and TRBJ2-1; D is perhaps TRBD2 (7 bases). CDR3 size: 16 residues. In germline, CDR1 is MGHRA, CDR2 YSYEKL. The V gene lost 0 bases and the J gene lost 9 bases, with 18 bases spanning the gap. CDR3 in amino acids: CASSQDLGGPYSEQFF. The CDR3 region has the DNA TGCGCCAGCAGCCAAGATCTCGGGGGGCCCTATAGTGAGCAGTTCTTC.

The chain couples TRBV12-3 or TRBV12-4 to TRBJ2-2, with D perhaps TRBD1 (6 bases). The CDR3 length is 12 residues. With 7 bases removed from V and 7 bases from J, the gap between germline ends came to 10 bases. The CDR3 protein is CASTTGIGELFF. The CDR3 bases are TGTGCCAGCACCACAGGGATCGGGGAGCTGTTTTTT.

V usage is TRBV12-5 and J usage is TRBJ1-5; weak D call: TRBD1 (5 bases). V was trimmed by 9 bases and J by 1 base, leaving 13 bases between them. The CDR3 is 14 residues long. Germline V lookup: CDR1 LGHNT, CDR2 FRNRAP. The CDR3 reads CARGGQPSNQPQHF. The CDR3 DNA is TGTGCTAGGGGCGGACAACCAAGCAATCAGCCCCAGCATTTT.

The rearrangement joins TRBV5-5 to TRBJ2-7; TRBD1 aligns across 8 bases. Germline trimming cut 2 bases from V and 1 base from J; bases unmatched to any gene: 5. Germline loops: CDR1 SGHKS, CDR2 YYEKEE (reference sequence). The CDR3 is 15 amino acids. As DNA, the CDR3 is TGTGCCAGCAGCTTCGGGACAGGCCGATCCTACGAGCAGTACTTC. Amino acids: CASSFGTGRSYEQYF.

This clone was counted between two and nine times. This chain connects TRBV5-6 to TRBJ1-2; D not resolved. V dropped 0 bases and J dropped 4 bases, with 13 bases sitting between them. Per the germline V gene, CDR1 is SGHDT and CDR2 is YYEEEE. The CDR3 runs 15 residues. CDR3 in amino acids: CASSLVWEQAYGYTF. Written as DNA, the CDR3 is TGTGCCAGCAGCTTGGTCTGGGAGCAGGCCTATGGCTACACCTTC.

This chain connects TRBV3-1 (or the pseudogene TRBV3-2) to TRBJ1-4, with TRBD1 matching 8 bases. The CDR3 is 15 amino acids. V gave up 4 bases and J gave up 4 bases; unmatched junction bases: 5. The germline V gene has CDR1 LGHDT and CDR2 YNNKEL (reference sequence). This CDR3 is CASSPRTGSNEKLFF. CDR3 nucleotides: TGTGCCAGCAGCCCCCGGACAGGGAGTAATGAAAAACTGTTTTTT.

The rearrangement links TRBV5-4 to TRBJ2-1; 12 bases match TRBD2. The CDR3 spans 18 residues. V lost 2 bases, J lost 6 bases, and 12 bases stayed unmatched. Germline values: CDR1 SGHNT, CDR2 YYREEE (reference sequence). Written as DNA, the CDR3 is TGTGCCAGCAGCTTAGGTCTTCTAGCGGGGGGGCGACCCAATGAGCAGTTCTTC. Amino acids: CASSLGLLAGGRPNEQFF.

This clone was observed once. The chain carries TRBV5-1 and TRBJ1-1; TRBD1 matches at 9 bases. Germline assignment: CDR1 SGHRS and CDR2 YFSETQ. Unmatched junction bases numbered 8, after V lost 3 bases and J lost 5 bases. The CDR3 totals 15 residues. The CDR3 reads CASSSSDRGGTEAFF. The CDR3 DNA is TGCGCCAGCAGCTCGTCGGACAGGGGAGGGACTGAAGCTTTCTTT.

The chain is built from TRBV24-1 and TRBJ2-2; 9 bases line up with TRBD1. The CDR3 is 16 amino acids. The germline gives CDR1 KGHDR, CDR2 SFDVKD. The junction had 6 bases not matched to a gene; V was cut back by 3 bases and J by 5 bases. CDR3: CATSDPRQGDTGELFF. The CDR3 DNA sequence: TGTGCCACCAGTGATCCGCGACAGGGGGATACCGGGGAGCTGTTTTTT.

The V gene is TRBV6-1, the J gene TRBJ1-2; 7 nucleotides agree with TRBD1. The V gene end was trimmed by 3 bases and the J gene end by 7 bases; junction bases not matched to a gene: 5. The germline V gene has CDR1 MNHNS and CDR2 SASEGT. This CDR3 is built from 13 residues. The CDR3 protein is CASSDRGESGYTF. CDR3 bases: TGTGCCAGCAGTGACAGGGGGGAGAGTGGCTACACCTTC.

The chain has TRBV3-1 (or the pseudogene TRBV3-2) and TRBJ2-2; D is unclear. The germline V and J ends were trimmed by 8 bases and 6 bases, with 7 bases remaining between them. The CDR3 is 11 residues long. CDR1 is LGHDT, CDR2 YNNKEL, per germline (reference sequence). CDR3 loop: CASRYSGELFF. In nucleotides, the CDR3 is TGTGCCAGCCGGTACTCCGGGGAGCTGTTTTTT.

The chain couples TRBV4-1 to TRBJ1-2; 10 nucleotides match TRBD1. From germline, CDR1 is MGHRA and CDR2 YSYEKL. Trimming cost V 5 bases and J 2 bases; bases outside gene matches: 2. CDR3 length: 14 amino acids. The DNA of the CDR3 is TGCGCCAGCAGCTCGACAGGGGGCAACTATGGCTACACCTTC. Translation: CASSSTGGNYGYTF.

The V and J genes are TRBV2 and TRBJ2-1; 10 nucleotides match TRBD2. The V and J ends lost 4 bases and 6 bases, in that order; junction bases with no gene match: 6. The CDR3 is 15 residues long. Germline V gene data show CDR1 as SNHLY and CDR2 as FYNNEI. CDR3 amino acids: CASSVVAGGFNEQFF. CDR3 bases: TGTGCCAGCAGTGTTGTAGCGGGGGGTTTCAATGAGCAGTTCTTC.

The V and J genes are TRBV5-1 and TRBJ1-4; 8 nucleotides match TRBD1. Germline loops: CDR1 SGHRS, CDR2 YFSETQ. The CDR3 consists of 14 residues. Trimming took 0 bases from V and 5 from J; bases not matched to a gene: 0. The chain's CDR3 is CASSLGQGNEKLFF. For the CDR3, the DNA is TGCGCCAGCAGCTTGGGACAGGGGAATGAAAAACTGTTTTTT.

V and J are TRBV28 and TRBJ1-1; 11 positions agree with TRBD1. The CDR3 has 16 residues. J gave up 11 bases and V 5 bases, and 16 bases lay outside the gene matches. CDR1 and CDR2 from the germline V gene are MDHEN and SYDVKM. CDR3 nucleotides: TGTGCCAGCAGTCTATCGGCGGGGACAGGGGGTGGTGAGGCTTTCTTT. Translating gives CASSLSAGTGGGEAFF.

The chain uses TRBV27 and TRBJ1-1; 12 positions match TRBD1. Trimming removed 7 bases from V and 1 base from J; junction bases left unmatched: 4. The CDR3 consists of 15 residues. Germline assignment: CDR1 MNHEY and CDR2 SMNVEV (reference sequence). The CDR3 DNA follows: TGTGCCAGCAAATCGGGACAGGGGGCGAACACTGAAGCTTTCTTT. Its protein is CASKSGQGANTEAFF.

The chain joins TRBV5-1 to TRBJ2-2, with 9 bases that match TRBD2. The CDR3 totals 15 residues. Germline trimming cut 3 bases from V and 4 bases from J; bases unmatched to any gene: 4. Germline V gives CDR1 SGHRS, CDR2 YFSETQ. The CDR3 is CASSSSSGVTGELFF. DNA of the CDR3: TGCGCCAGCAGCTCCTCTAGCGGGGTCACCGGGGAGCTGTTTTTT.